These T cell receptor beta chains were read from a single sample in a study of T cells of healthy individuals. TCRdb reprocessed the 5' RACE reads via MiXCR and lists one record per CDR3 protein. This sample has 90,000 to 100,000 distinct CDR3 sequences, with around 17% found just once. These receptors originate from a human donor in good health. CDR3s include the opening cysteine and the closing phenylalanine or tryptophan. The D gene is left open where the match is weak. Clone size is stated in some rows and not others, as once, few, many or a class when expanded.

j_call v_call d_call clone_size cdr3_aa cdr3_nt
TRBJ1-1 TRBV20-1 TRBD1 few CSAIQQGARKAFF TGCAGTGCTATCCAACAGGGGGCGAGGAAAGCTTTCTTT
TRBJ2-2 TRBV20-1 NA many CSARDFGDSTGELFF TGCAGTGCTAGAGATTTCGGAGACAGCACCGGGGAGCTGTTTTTT
TRBJ2-3 TRBV4-1 NA few CASSQEANTDTQYF TGCGCCAGCAGCCAAGAGGCTAACACAGATACGCAGTATTTT
TRBJ2-3 TRBV7-6 NA few CASSQRGRPHTDTQYF TGTGCCAGCAGTCAAAGGGGGAGGCCCCATACAGATACGCAGTATTTT
TRBJ2-4 TRBV6-5 NA few CASSYRRGKNIQYF TGTGCCAGCAGTTACCGGAGAGGCAAAAACATTCAGTACTTC
TRBJ1-1 TRBV12-3/TRBV12-4 NA NA CASRPQGRVAEAFF TGTGCCAGCAGACCTCAGGGGCGGGTGGCTGAAGCTTTCTTT
TRBJ2-1 TRBV5-1 TRBD2 NA CASSLSTSGGVYNEQFF TGCGCCAGCAGCTTGTCGACTAGCGGGGGGGTTTACAATGAGCAGTTCTTC
TRBJ1-6 TRBV7-3 TRBD1 NA CASSTTGGRSPLHF TGTGCCAGCAGCACGACAGGGGGTCGATCACCCCTCCACTTT
TRBJ1-1 TRBV27 TRBD1 few CASSPKTGLNTEAFF TGTGCCAGCAGTCCGAAGACAGGGTTGAACACTGAAGCTTTCTTT
TRBJ1-3 TRBV5-6 NA many CASSLSGAYTIYF TGTGCCAGCAGCTTGTCAGGGGCTTACACCATATATTTT
TRBJ1-5 TRBV7-2 NA many CASARDHSNQPQHF TGTGCCAGCGCCCGCGATCATAGCAATCAGCCCCAGCATTTT
TRBJ2-5 TRBV7-9 NA many CASSFGSPGRPETQYF TGTGCCAGCAGCTTTGGATCCCCCGGGAGACCAGAGACCCAGTACTTC
TRBJ1-6 TRBV11-1 NA NA CASSILRQYYNSPLHF TGTGCCAGCAGCATACTGCGACAGTACTATAATTCACCCCTCCACTTT
TRBJ1-2 TRBV29-1 NA many CSVGQDYGYTF TGCAGCGTCGGACAAGACTATGGCTACACCTTC
TRBJ2-5 TRBV7-2 TRBD2 NA CASSPTSGGRWGTQYF TGTGCCAGCAGCCCGACTAGCGGGGGAAGGTGGGGGACCCAGTACTTC
TRBJ1-2 TRBV7-2 NA few CASSLMALTVPNYGYTF TGTGCCAGCAGCTTAATGGCCCTGACGGTACCTAACTATGGCTACACCTTC
TRBJ1-6 TRBV25-1 NA few CASSVPGHNSPLHF TGTGCCAGCAGTGTTCCAGGGCATAATTCACCCCTCCACTTT
TRBJ2-7 TRBV28 NA NA CASVAGSSYEQYF TGTGCCAGCGTGGCAGGGAGCTCCTACGAGCAGTACTTC
TRBJ2-3 TRBV7-9 NA many CASSLDADTQYF TGTGCCAGCAGCTTAGATGCCGATACGCAGTATTTT
TRBJ2-7 TRBV27 TRBD1 NA CASSSRQGAGYEQYF TGTGCCAGCAGTTCGAGACAGGGAGCCGGCTACGAGCAGTACTTC
TRBJ2-3 TRBV10-3 NA NA CAISEREPRTDTQYF TGTGCCATCAGTGAACGGGAACCCCGCACAGATACGCAGTATTTT
TRBJ2-7 TRBV2 TRBD1 NA CASSSYRGTYEQYF TGTGCCAGCAGTTCCTACAGGGGCACTTACGAGCAGTACTTC
TRBJ1-5 TRBV20-1 NA few CSASLHVSNQPQHF TGCAGTGCTTCACTACACGTTAGCAATCAGCCCCAGCATTTT
TRBJ2-5 TRBV7-2 TRBD2 NA CAGSFELVAGDEETQYF TGTGCCGGCAGCTTTGAGCTCGTAGCGGGAGACGAGGAGACCCAGTACTTC
TRBJ2-7 TRBV27 NA many CASSLYERPSYEQYF TGTGCCAGCAGTTTATATGAGCGGCCGTCCTACGAGCAGTACTTC
TRBJ2-3 TRBV7-9 NA few CASSFGFSDSTDTQYF TGTGCCAGCAGCTTCGGGTTCAGCGATAGCACAGATACGCAGTATTTT
TRBJ2-5 TRBV2 NA many CASSGEQSETQYF TGTGCCAGCAGTGGGGAGCAGTCAGAGACCCAGTACTTC
TRBJ1-2 TRBV7-2 NA few CASSLRQRGYGYTF TGTGCCAGCAGCTTACGGCAGAGGGGATATGGCTACACCTTC
TRBJ2-5 TRBV20-1 NA NA CSATEIQETQYF TGCAGTGCTACAGAAATCCAAGAGACCCAGTACTTC
TRBJ2-1 TRBV28 NA NA CASTDSPLQVRQFF TGTGCCAGCACCGACTCTCCCTTGCAGGTCCGGCAGTTCTTC
TRBJ1-2 TRBV29-1 NA many CSGEGPAYGYTF TGCAGCGGCGAGGGGCCGGCCTATGGCTACACCTTC
TRBJ2-1 TRBV14 TRBD1 NA CASSQGTGFNEQFF TGTGCCAGCAGCCAGGGGACAGGGTTCAATGAGCAGTTCTTC
TRBJ1-1 TRBV5-1 NA few CASSFQGAGTEAFF TGCGCCAGCAGCTTCCAGGGAGCAGGCACTGAAGCTTTCTTT
TRBJ1-5 TRBV10-3 NA few CASATADQPQHF TGTGCCAGCGCCACAGCGGATCAGCCCCAGCATTTT
TRBJ1-2 TRBV12-3/TRBV12-4 NA NA CASSANREGGYTF TGTGCCAGCAGTGCAAACAGGGAGGGAGGCTACACCTTC
TRBJ2-7 TRBV6-6 NA few CASSLVGAMGGEQYF TGTGCCAGCAGCTTAGTAGGGGCCATGGGGGGCGAGCAGTACTTC
TRBJ2-5 TRBV27 NA few CASSSVTDQETQYF TGTGCCAGCAGTTCCGTTACAGATCAAGAGACCCAGTACTTC
TRBJ2-5 TRBV20-1 NA many CSARLETQYF TGCAGTGCTAGGCTGGAGACCCAGTACTTC
TRBJ2-1 TRBV11-3 TRBD1 few CASSQRQGLNEQFF TGTGCCAGCAGCCAACGACAGGGCTTGAATGAGCAGTTCTTC
TRBJ2-3 TRBV9 NA few CASSPRVAQATDTQYF TGTGCCAGCAGCCCCCGGGTCGCTCAAGCCACAGATACGCAGTATTTT
TRBJ1-1 TRBV10-3 NA few CATRMDMNTEAFF TGTGCCACTCGGATGGACATGAACACTGAAGCTTTCTTT
TRBJ2-7 TRBV3-1 NA NA CASSQDLSGAYEQYF TGTGCCAGCAGCCAAGATCTGTCAGGGGCCTACGAGCAGTACTTC
TRBJ2-2 TRBV27 NA NA CASSLVLRGTGELFF TGTGCCAGCAGTTTAGTTTTGAGGGGCACCGGGGAGCTGTTTTTT
TRBJ2-1 TRBV7-8 TRBD2 NA CASSLDVPGWGGVGNEQFF TGTGCCAGCAGCTTAGACGTCCCAGGGTGGGGGGGAGTCGGGAATGAGCAGTTCTTC
TRBJ1-1 TRBV7-3 NA few CASSSNPGTEAFF TGTGCCAGCAGCTCCAACCCGGGCACTGAAGCTTTCTTT
TRBJ2-3 TRBV11-2 NA many CASSVSSPSTDTQYF TGTGCCAGCAGCGTCAGTAGTCCCAGCACAGATACGCAGTATTTT
TRBJ2-5 TRBV20-1 TRBD2 many CSARGREGWTQYF TGCAGTGCTAGAGGCCGGGAGGGATGGACCCAGTACTTC
TRBJ2-7 TRBV20-1 NA few CSAPRAGTYEQYF TGCAGTGCCCCCCGGGCAGGGACCTACGAGCAGTACTTC
TRBJ2-4 TRBV20-1 TRBD2 NA CSARDWGIAGALAKNIQYF TGCAGTGCTAGAGATTGGGGAATAGCGGGGGCCTTAGCCAAAAACATTCAGTACTTC
TRBJ2-1 TRBV20-1 TRBD2 NA CSARIAGGGSYNEQFF TGCAGTGCTAGAATCGCGGGAGGAGGGTCCTACAATGAGCAGTTCTTC